The present T cell receptor (beta chain) was sequenced within a study of blood T cells in healthy people across ages (dated by TCRdb to 2013 to 2016). As for the study more broadly: In model experiments, template switching captured about one uniquely barcoded TCR beta cDNA molecule for every two T cells. Donors of different ages were randomly distributed across sequencing lanes to avoid experimental bias. The donors were divided into four age groups: young (average around 17 years), middle-aged (roughly 42), aged (approximately 64) and long-lived (approximately 74). To track age-related changes in TCR beta repertoire diversity, the study relied on deep sequencing normalized with unique cDNA molecular identifiers. For two donors (one aged 18 to 30 and one aged 80 or older), the study analyzed two additional independent replicas of 1 million unique cDNA reads from the same blood draw.

Study-wide conclusions, independent of this receptor: Observed TCR beta diversity per million T cells fell roughly linearly with age, and a significant reduction was already apparent by age around 36. Because profiling used bulk unsorted PBMCs, naive and antigen-experienced compartments could not be compared conclusively. There was a strong correlation between observed TCR beta diversity and the percentage of naive T cells measured by flow cytometry. The CMV infection status of donors was not known, potentially confounding age-related changes in expanded clonotypes. The long-lived group showed more naive CD4+ T cells, fewer expanded clones and increased TCR diversity than the aged group, suggesting age selection. Estimates of total diversity from one million sequenced T cells were regarded as lower bounds and underestimates.

The roughly 42 donors, aged 6 to 90 years, were systemically healthy Caucasian individuals from Russia. Ten milliliters of peripheral blood were drawn from each donor into EDTA-treated Vacutainer tubes. Ficoll-Paque density-gradient centrifugation was used to isolate PBMCs, with at least 6.5 million obtained per sample. Total RNA, at least 6 micrograms per sample, was extracted from PBMCs with Trizol reagent. For every donor, an aliquot of PBMCs went through flow cytometry to measure the percentages of naive CD45RAhigh/CD27high T cells. Library creation used 5' RACE. The instrument was an Illumina HiSeq 2500. A second about 7 to 12 cycle PCR used a sample-barcoded 5' primer and a J-beta primer mix. A template-switch 5' adaptor carrying 12 random nucleotides introduced a unique molecular identifier onto each TCR beta cDNA molecule. Each sample yielded at least 2.5 million CDR3-containing paired-end reads. The Mint cDNA synthesis kit, primed by a TRBC-specific oligonucleotide, was used to synthesize first-strand cDNA from all RNA. All cDNA was treated with uracil-DNA glycosylase and then went through a first 18-cycle PCR with the universal primers M1SS and BC2_uni_R. As for the authors' bioinformatics: Normalization of each sample was performed by random selection of 1 million high-quality reads, each carrying a distinct molecular identifier. Reads with shared molecular identifiers were discarded instead of being binned into consensus sequences. MiTCR, set to a Q25 quality threshold and the strictest error-elimination algorithm, was used for CDR3 identification, clonotype clustering and error correction. A nonparametric unseen species model using Euler transformation provided a lower-bound estimate of total TCR beta diversity. TCRdb reworked the public reads: Q25 trimming with fastp, MiXCR clone assembly, productive beta chains retained. Rows with a matching CDR3 protein are joined into one entry that keeps the most common DNA and genes. Clone size and V and J calls follow TCRdb, not the original study. Present in this sample are some 780,000 distinct CDR3 sequences, roughly three fifths of which were seen just once. Roughly 26% of the sample goes to the ten largest clones.

Turning to this clonotype: What this receptor recognizes is not known. Base qualities are not provided; no much larger clone lies one nucleotide away.

For this chain, trimming is 3 bases at the V end and 5 bases at the J end, and the number of junction bases without a gene match is 5. CDR1 is given as SEHNR and CDR2 as FQNEAQ, both from the germline V gene (reference sequence). Measured from the cysteine to the phenylalanine, the CDR3 is 14 residues long. The entry retains the CDR3 DNA only, 42 bases that are in frame from base 1. Material for sequencing was blood. This TCR derives from a man aged 40-55 years in good health. The sequence is built from TRBV7-9 and TRBJ2-5, and TRBD1 matches 8 of the central bases. The CDR3 here reads CASSFIGQGETQYF. In nucleotides, the sequence is TGTGCCAGCAGCTTCATCGGACAGGGTGAGACCCAGTACTTC.